These 10 T cell receptor beta chains were sequenced from one sample in a study of cytomegalovirus exposure and HLA in healthy donors. PCR involved 60 Vbeta and 13 Jbeta primers. Clones were sequenced by immunoSEQ multiplex PCR, and TCRdb holds only the in-frame ones, with some missing. The sample has approximately 100,000 clones, around 80% seen once. Sequencing was performed on PBMCs. These receptor sequences come from a female donor in good health and CMV-seronegative.

The gene calls are TRBV27 and TRBJ2-2, with TRBD1 identical over 7 bases. CDR3 length equals 16 residues. Unmatched junction bases numbered 12, after V lost 5 bases and J lost 6 bases. Germline values: CDR1 MNHEY, CDR2 SMNVEV (reference sequence). The CDR3 here is CASSQTGVWAAGELFF. In DNA, the CDR3 is TGTGCCAGCAGTCAAACAGGGGTATGGGCGGCCGGGGAGCTGTTTTTT.

CDR3 coding DNA: TGTGCCAGCAGCTTGTTACGGGGGGAAAATCGGTACTTC. Translation gives CASSLLRGENRYF. The V call is TRBV5-6, the J call TRBJ2-7, with 7 bases aligning to TRBD2. The V gene's germline CDR1 is SGHDT and CDR2 YYEEEE. The CDR3 length is 13 residues. J gave up 12 bases and V 1 base, and 10 bases lay outside the gene matches.

This chain uses TRBV2 with TRBJ1-6; possibly TRBD1 for D (5 bases). Per germline, CDR1 SNHLY and CDR2 FYNNEI. V was clipped by 0 bases and J by 8 bases, with 17 bases between them. CDR3 length: 17 amino acids. CDR3 sequence reads: CASSEARGGVGDSPLHF. CDR3 nucleotides: TGTGCCAGCAGTGAAGCCCGGGGGGGGGTGGGGGATTCACCCCTCCACTTT.

The V call is TRBV4-3, the J call TRBJ2-7; D possibly corresponds to TRBD2 (6 bases). The germline V and J ends were trimmed by 0 bases and 3 bases, with 6 bases remaining between them. The CDR3 covers 13 residues. The germline gives CDR1 LGHNA, CDR2 YSLEER. CDR3 bases: TGCGCCAGCAGCCAAGAGACTAGCTACGAGCAGTACTTC. This codes for CASSQETSYEQYF.

The genes are TRBV7-9 and TRBJ1-2; D is undetermined. CDR1 is SEHNR and CDR2 is FQNEAQ in the germline V gene (reference sequence). This CDR3 spans 14 amino acids. The V gene lost 3 bases and the J gene lost 6 bases, with 14 bases spanning the gap. Written as DNA, the CDR3 is TGTGCCAGCAGCTTTGAAGCCCTGCAAAATGGCTACACCTTC. Its protein product is CASSFEALQNGYTF. The complete variable domain, with remaining parts taken from reference TRBV7-9 and TRBJ1-2, reads DTGVSQNPRHKITKRGQNVTFRCDPISEHNRLYWYRQTLGQGPEFLTYFQNEAQLEKSRLLSDRFSAERPKGSFSTLEIQRTEQGDSAMYLCASSFEALQNGYTFGSGTRLTVV.

The genes are TRBV27 and TRBJ2-2, with a weak D call TRBD1 (6 bases). CDR1 and CDR2 (germline): MNHEY, SMNVEV (reference sequence). V lost 4 bases and J 4 bases, leaving 13 bases between the germline ends. The CDR3 extends over 15 amino acids. The CDR3 region has the DNA TGTGCCAGCAGTTCAGGGGCTCGAATCACCGGGGAGCTGTTTTTT. Residues: CASSSGARITGELFF.

This sequence joins TRBV30 and TRBJ1-3, with no clear D. Germline assignment: CDR1 GTSNPN and CDR2 SVGIG (reference sequence). V dropped 5 bases and J dropped 4 bases, with 27 bases sitting between them. This CDR3 is 18 amino acids long. CDR3 DNA sequence: TGTGCCTGGTTCATTCCCCCCGGGTTTCAGTATTCCGGAAACACCATATATTTT. It codes for CAWFIPPGFQYSGNTIYF.

This clone was seen just once. The V and J genes are TRBV6-1 and TRBJ1-2, with D perhaps TRBD1 (5 bases). V was cut by 1 base and J by 6 bases, with 9 bases left in between. The CDR3 consists of 13 residues. The V gene's germline CDR1 is MNHNS and CDR2 SASEGT. This CDR3 reads CASSEVPGNGYTF. The CDR3 DNA is TGTGCCAGCAGTGAAGTTCCAGGGAATGGCTACACCTTC.

This chain uses TRBV5-4 with TRBJ1-3, with D possibly being TRBD1 (5 bases). Per the germline V gene, CDR1 is SGHNT and CDR2 is YYREEE (reference sequence). Deletions cut 1 base from V and 3 bases from J, with 11 bases between. The CDR3 extends over 15 amino acids. The CDR3 is CASSLKQDGGNTIYF. CDR3 nucleotides: TGTGCCAGCAGCTTGAAACAGGATGGTGGAAACACCATATATTTT.

This rearrangement joins TRBV6-6 to TRBJ2-3; TRBD2 matches at 8 bases. The CDR3 totals 16 residues. CDR1 and CDR2 from the germline V gene are MNHNY and SVGAGI (reference sequence). After removal of 0 bases from V and 4 bases from J, the junction contained 6 bases not matched to a gene. For the CDR3, the DNA is TGTGCCAGCAGTTACTCATTTCGGGGGGGCCCAGATACGCAGTATTTT. Encoded protein: CASSYSFRGGPDTQYF.